The T cell receptor (beta chain) under discussion was sequenced for a study of regulatory T cells in long-lasting Graves disease. There are 14 residues in the CDR3. CDR1 and CDR2 (germline): LGHNT, FRNRAP. V lost 6 bases to trimming and J lost 6 bases; unmatched junction nucleotides: 6. This clonotype was found many times. Time point here: newly diagnosed GD, antithyroid drugs for less than 3 months. RNA from PBMCs was the source of the TCR library. Assembly of TCR beta libraries relied on iRepertoire HTBI primers together with Arm-PCR of CDR3 regions. TCRdb re-called the multiplex PCR reads through MiXCR, storing one row per CDR3 protein. The repertoire has approximately 350,000 distinct CDR3 sequences, around 15% of them found once; the top ten carry around 27%. The same data also contributed to another study, on T cells in Graves' hyperthyroidism and ophthalmopathy.

The TCR sequence derives from a man aged 40-49 years with Graves disease. The rearrangement links TRBV12-5 to TRBJ1-2; 11 bases agree with TRBD1. Sequences were derived from peripheral blood mononuclear cells (PBMCs), sampled at new diagnosis, from a patient treated with antithyroid drugs. CDR3 amino acids: CASGRTGGVNGYTF. The CDR3 nucleotides are TGTGCTAGTGGCCGGACAGGGGGCGTGAATGGCTACACCTTC.